A single sample gave rise to the 12 T cell receptor beta chains below, sequenced in a study of response to subunit inactivated influenza vaccine. TCRdb analysed the RT-PCR reads with MiXCR anew, one entry per CDR3 protein. The sample consists of about 520,000 distinct CDR3 sequences, roughly 7.9% of them appearing once. The sample was PBMCs from blood, taken roughly 24 months after vaccination. These receptor sequences come from a man between 45 and 75 years old who received an inactivated influenza vaccine.

Ten or more counts support this clonotype. V gene TRBV5-6 combines with J gene TRBJ2-1; D is uncertain. Trimming stripped 0 bases from V and 8 bases from J, with 12 bases between. CDR3 length: 14 residues. Germline CDR1 and CDR2: SGHDT and YYEEEE. DNA for the CDR3: TGTGCCAGCAGCTTGGTCTACAAGCGCGATGAGCAGTTCTTC. Its translation is CASSLVYKRDEQFF.

The gene calls are TRBV28 and TRBJ2-5, with D possibly being TRBD2 (5 bases). Germline lookup yields CDR1 MDHEN and CDR2 SYDVKM. The CDR3 has 14 residues. V lost 4 bases and J 4 bases, leaving 13 bases between the germline ends. CDR3 DNA: TGTGCCAGCAGTTCCCCTGGACTCCCAGAGACCCAGTACTTC. Its translation: CASSSPGLPETQYF.

This clonotype has ten or more counts. The V gene is TRBV6-5, the J gene TRBJ1-1, with D perhaps TRBD1 (6 bases). Germline V CDR1 and CDR2: MNHEY, SVGAGI. This CDR3 has 14 residues. V shed 1 base and J shed 4 bases, with 10 bases lying between them. CDR3 DNA: TGTGCCAGCAGTTACTGGGGGGGGCCCACTGAAGCTTTCTTT. Translation gives CASSYWGGPTEAFF.

This clonotype was observed a handful of times. CDR3 nucleotide sequence: TGCAGTGCCCCCCGACCTAGCGGGGATTTCCCTTACGAGCAGTACTTC. Translated, it gives CSAPRPSGDFPYEQYF. The chain is built from TRBV20-1 and TRBJ2-7, with 9 nucleotides matching TRBD2. This CDR3 comprises 16 residues. CDR1 is DFQATT, CDR2 SNEGSKA, per germline (reference sequence). The V segment lost 6 bases and the J segment 4 bases; nucleotides outside the gene matches: 16.

The chain carries TRBV30 and TRBJ2-3; 7 bases map to TRBD1. V lost 5 bases to trimming and J lost 0 bases; unmatched junction nucleotides: 8. This CDR3 is built from 15 residues. CDR1 and CDR2 from the germline V gene are GTSNPN and SVGIG (reference sequence). The DNA for the CDR3 is TGTGCCTGGCAACCGGGACAGTTGAGCACAGATACGCAGTATTTT. Protein sequence: CAWQPGQLSTDTQYF.

This clonotype came up a few times. This sequence joins TRBV10-3 and TRBJ2-1; a possible D gene is TRBD2 (6 bases). The V end was cut by 8 bases, the J end by 10 bases, with 12 bases between. The CDR3 runs 11 residues. The germline CDR1 and CDR2 sequences are ENHRY and SYGVKD. CDR3 region: CAIGRTEEQFF. The DNA for the CDR3 is TGTGCCATCGGGAGGACTGAGGAGCAGTTCTTC.

This clonotype was picked up many times. This sequence joins TRBV27 and TRBJ1-2; 8 bases match TRBD1. Germline CDR1 is MNHEY and CDR2 is SMNVEV (reference sequence). V shed 6 bases, J shed 8 bases, and the junction held 5 bases outside the gene matches. This CDR3 is built from 12 residues. CDR3 loop: CASRTGVRGYTF. In DNA form, the CDR3 reads TGTGCCAGCAGGACAGGGGTTCGCGGCTACACCTTC.

This clonotype has a handful of counts. The chain recombines TRBV9 with TRBJ2-3; maybe TRBD2 (5 bases). This CDR3 spans 16 amino acids. V lost 1 base and J 2 bases, leaving 14 bases between the germline ends. Germline values: CDR1 SGDLS, CDR2 YYNGEE. CDR3 coding DNA: TGTGCCAGCAGCGTAACCGGCGGGCCCTACACAGATACGCAGTATTTT. Protein product: CASSVTGGPYTDTQYF.

Only a few counts were recorded for this clonotype. The V gene is TRBV4-1, the J gene TRBJ2-6, with 11 positions matching TRBD1. The germline gives CDR1 MGHRA, CDR2 YSYEKL. The junction had 4 bases not matched to a gene; V was cut back by 4 bases and J by 2 bases. The CDR3 length is 17 residues. The chain's CDR3 is CASSRAGQGAGANVLTF. The CDR3 DNA reads as TGCGCCAGCAGCCGAGCGGGACAGGGGGCTGGGGCCAACGTCCTGACTTTC.

This clonotype appeared a few times. V usage is TRBV20-1 and J usage is TRBJ1-2; tentatively, D is TRBD1 (5 bases). Between the trimmed V and J ends, which lost 0 bases and 3 bases, there was a span of 17 bases. Germline loops: CDR1 DFQATT, CDR2 SNEGSKA (reference sequence). The CDR3 is 16 amino acids. This CDR3 is CSARDRGHGSYYGYTF. In nucleotides, the CDR3 is TGCAGTGCTAGAGATCGTGGACACGGAAGCTACTATGGCTACACCTTC.

The sample holds many counts of this clonotype. The gene calls are TRBV7-9 and TRBJ1-1; possibly TRBD1 for D (5 bases). Germline V gene sequence: CDR1 SEHNR, CDR2 FQNEAQ (reference sequence). CDR3 length equals 15 residues. V lost 5 bases to trimming and J lost 4 bases, with 17 bases between them. The CDR3 bases are TGTGCCAGCAGCCCCTGGACATCAGAAGTCACTGAAGCTTTCTTT. It is translated as CASSPWTSEVTEAFF.

This clonotype was counted a few times. A much larger clone differs by one base, so this may be a read error. This chain links TRBV12-3 or TRBV12-4 with TRBJ2-5; D is possibly TRBD2 (5 bases). The CDR3 covers 16 residues. The CDR3: CSSSFVLWRREETQYF. The CDR3 DNA reads as TGTTCCAGCAGTTTCGTGTTGTGGCGGCGGGAAGAGACCCAGTACTTC.